This T cell receptor beta chain comes out of a study of CD8 T cells in ankylosing spondylitis. Broader study findings: In reactive arthritis synovial fluid and blood, some motif variants had been reported before. A motif in TCR beta, a set of roughly 8 highly homologous variants, appeared characteristic of ankylosing spondylitis blood. A CD8+ phenotype characterized the disease-linked clones, which were relatively rare in peripheral blood.

In the case of this clonotype: Its antigen is unidentified.

Using quantitative 5'-RACE with molecular barcodes, the authors made TCR beta libraries. Each CDR3 protein gets one entry after TCRdb re-called the 5' RACE reads with MiXCR. The sample yields about 540,000 distinct CDR3 sequences, roughly 12% seen once. Per the germline V gene, CDR1 is KGHDR and CDR2 is SFDVKD. The CDR3 loop spans 15 amino acids. Germline trimming cut 3 bases from V and 3 bases from J; bases unmatched to any gene: 6. The material sequenced was blood, either unsorted or a sorted T cell fraction (not recorded which). The clonotype originates from a male donor with ankylosing spondylitis. The chain joins TRBV24-1 to TRBJ1-1; the match to TRBD1 covers 7 bases. The CDR3 loop is CATSDGDSVDTEAFF. CDR3 DNA sequence: TGTGCCACCAGTGATGGGGACAGCGTTGACACTGAAGCTTTCTTT.